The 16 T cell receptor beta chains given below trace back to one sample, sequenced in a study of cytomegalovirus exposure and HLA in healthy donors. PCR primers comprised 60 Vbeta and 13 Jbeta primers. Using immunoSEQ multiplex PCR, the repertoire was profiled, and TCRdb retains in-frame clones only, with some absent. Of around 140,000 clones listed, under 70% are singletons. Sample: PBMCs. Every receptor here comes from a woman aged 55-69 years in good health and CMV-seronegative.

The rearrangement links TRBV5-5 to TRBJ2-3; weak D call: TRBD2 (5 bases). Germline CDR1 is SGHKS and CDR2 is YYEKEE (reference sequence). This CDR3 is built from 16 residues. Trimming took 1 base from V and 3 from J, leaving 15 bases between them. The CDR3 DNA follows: TGTGCCAGCAGCTTGAGAGGACTTCTACCTACAGATACGCAGTATTTT. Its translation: CASSLRGLLPTDTQYF.

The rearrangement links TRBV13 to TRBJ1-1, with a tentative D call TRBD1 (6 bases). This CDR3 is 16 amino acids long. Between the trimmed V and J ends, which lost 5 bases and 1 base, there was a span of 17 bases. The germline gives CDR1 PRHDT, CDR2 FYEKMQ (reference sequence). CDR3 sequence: CASSPSRRGPNTEAFF. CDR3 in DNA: TGTGCCAGCAGCCCTTCCCGCAGGGGCCCGAACACTGAAGCTTTCTTT.

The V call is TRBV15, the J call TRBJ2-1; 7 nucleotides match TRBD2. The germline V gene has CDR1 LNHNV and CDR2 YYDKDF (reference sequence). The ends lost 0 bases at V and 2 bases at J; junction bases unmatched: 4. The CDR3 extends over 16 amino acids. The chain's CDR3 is CATSRERGGAYNEQFF. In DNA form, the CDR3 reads TGTGCCACCAGCAGAGAGCGGGGAGGGGCCTACAATGAGCAGTTCTTC.

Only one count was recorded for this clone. CDR3 loop: CASSDTGVNPILQFF. CDR3 sequence (DNA): TGTGCCAGCAGTGATACGGGGGTCAACCCAATATTGCAGTTCTTC. V usage is TRBV25-1 and J usage is TRBJ2-1, with D possibly TRBD2 on 6 matching bases. Trimming removed 3 bases at V and 12 bases at J, with 21 bases between. This CDR3 is built from 15 residues. Germline V gene lookup returns CDR1 MGHDK and CDR2 SYGVNS.

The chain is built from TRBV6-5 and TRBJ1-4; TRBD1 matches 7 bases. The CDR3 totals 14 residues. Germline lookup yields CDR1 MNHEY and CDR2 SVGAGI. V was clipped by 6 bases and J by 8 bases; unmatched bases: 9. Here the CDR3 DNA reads TGTGCCAGCAGGGAGACAGGGAGGAGAGAAAAACTGTTTTTT. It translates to CASRETGRREKLFF.

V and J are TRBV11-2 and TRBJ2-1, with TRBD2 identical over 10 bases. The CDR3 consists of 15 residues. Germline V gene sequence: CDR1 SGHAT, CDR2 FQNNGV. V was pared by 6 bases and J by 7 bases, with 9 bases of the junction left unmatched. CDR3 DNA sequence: TGTGCCAGCAGGGACCCGGGACTAGCGATTAATGAGCAGTTCTTC. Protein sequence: CASRDPGLAINEQFF.

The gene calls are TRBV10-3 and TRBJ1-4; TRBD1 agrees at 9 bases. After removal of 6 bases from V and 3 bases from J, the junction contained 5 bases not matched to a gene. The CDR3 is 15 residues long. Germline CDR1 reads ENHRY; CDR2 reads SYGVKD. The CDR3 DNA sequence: TGTGCCATCAGCCCCGGGACAGGGTCTAATGAAAAACTGTTTTTT. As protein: CAISPGTGSNEKLFF.

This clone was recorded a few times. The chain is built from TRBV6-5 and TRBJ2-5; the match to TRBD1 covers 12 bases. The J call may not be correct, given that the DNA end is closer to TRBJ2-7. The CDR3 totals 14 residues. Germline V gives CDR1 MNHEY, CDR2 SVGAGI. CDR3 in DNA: TGTGCCAGCAGACAGGGACAGGGGGCGTACGAGCAGTACTTC. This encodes CASRQGQGAYEQYF.

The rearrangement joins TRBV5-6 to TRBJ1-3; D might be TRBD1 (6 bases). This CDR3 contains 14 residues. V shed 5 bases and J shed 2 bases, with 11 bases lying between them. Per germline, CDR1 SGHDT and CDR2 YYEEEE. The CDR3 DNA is TGTGCCAGCAGGGCCAACAGGGCTGGAAACACCATATATTTT. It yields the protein CASRANRAGNTIYF.

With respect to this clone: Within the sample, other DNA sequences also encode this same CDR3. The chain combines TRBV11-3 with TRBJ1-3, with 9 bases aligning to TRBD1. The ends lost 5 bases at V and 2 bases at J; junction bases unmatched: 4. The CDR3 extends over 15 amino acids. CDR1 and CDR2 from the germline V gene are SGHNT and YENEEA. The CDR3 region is CASSPGQGPGNTIYF. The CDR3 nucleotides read TGTGCCAGCAGCCCGGGACAGGGACCTGGAAACACCATATATTTT.

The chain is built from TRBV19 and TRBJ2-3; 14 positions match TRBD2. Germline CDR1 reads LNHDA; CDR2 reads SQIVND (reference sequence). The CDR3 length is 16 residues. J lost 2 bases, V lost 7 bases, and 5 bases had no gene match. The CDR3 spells CASIGTSGRHTDTQYF. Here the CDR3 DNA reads TGTGCCAGTATAGGGACTAGCGGGAGACACACAGATACGCAGTATTTT.

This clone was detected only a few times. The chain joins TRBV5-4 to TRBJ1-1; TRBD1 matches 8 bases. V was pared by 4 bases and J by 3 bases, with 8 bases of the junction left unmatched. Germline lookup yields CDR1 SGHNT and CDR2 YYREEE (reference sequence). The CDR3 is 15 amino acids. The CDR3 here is CASSPKQGDYTEAFF. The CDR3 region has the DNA TGTGCCAGCAGCCCCAAACAGGGGGACTACACTGAAGCTTTCTTT.

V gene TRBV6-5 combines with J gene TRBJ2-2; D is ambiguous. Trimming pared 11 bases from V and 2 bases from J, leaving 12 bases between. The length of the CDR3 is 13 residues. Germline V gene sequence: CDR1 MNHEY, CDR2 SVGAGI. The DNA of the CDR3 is TGTGCCGTCCGGTCCGATAACACCGGGGAGCTGTTTTTT. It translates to CAVRSDNTGELFF.

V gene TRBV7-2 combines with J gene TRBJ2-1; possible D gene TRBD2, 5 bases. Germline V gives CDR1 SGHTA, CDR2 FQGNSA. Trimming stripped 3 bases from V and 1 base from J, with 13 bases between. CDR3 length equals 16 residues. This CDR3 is CASSFPAVASYNEQFF. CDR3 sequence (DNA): TGTGCCAGCAGCTTCCCAGCGGTGGCTTCCTACAATGAGCAGTTCTTC.

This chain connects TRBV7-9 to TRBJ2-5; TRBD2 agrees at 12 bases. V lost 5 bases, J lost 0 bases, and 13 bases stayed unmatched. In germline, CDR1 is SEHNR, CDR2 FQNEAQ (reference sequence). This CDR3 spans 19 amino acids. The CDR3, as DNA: TGTGCCAGCAGCCGACCCAAGGTAACTAGCGGGAGGAACCAAGAGACCCAGTACTTC. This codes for CASSRPKVTSGRNQETQYF.

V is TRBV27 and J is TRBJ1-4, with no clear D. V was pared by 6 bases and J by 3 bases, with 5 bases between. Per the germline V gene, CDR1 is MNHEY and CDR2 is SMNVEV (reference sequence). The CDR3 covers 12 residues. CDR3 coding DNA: TGTGCCAGCAGGGCACCTAATGAAAAACTGTTTTTT. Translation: CASRAPNEKLFF.